The rows below give T cell receptor beta chains drawn from one sample of a study of PD-1 blockade in classical Hodgkin lymphoma. Libraries were prepared by immunoSEQ multiplex PCR; TCRdb keeps only in-frame clonotypes and omits some of them. Of under 20,000 clones listed, 84% are singletons. This specimen consisted of peripheral blood mononuclear cells (PBMCs), obtained at baseline. The receptors shown here come from a human donor with classical Hodgkin lymphoma. Each CDR3 is given with its conserved first and last residue. Fields, in order: D gene, clone size, CDR3 length, V gene, J gene, CDR3 DNA, CDR3 protein. D genes are given only for firm matches. Where a row states a size, it is once, few, many or the class of an expanded clone; other rows omit it.

>-|-|15|TRBV7-9|TRBJ2-3
TGTGCCAGCAGCTTAATGGCGGGGTACACAGATACGCAGTATTTT
CASSLMAGYTDTQYF
>TRBD1|-|14|TRBV7-9|TRBJ1-2
TGTGCCAGCAGCCCCTGGGACAGGGGCTATGGCTACACCTTC
CASSPWDRGYGYTF
>-|once|13|TRBV6-6|TRBJ1-4
TGTGCCAGCACATCCGGGGAGAATGAAAAACTGTTTTTT
CASTSGENEKLFF
>-|-|12|TRBV19|TRBJ2-6
TGTGCCAGTAGTTTCGACAGAAACGTCCTGACTTTC
CASSFDRNVLTF
>-|-|16|TRBV4-3|TRBJ1-1
TGCGCCAGCAGCCAAGAGGTGGGGGGGGAGAACACTGAAGCTTTCTTT
CASSQEVGGENTEAFF
>TRBD2|-|17|TRBV10-3|TRBJ2-3
TGTGCCATCAGTGATGGGACTAGCGGGGGGACTACAGATACGCAGTATTTT
CAISDGTSGGTTDTQYF
>-|-|15|TRBV5-5|TRBJ2-5
TGTGCCAGCAGCTTGGGGGACGGGGTTGGTGAGACCCAGTACTTC
CASSLGDGVGETQYF
>-|-|17|TRBV23-1|TRBJ1-5
TGCGCCAGCAGCCTAGGGACAAATCAGGGTGGCAATCAGCCCCAGCATTTT
CASSLGTNQGGNQPQHF
>-|-|13|TRBV6-6|TRBJ1-6
TGTGCCAGCAGTTGGAGGGAACGTTCACCCCTCCACTTT
CASSWRERSPLHF
>-|-|14|TRBV11-2|TRBJ2-5
TGTGCCAGCAGCTTAGCTGGGACGGGAGAGACCCAGTACTTC
CASSLAGTGETQYF
>TRBD2|-|16|TRBV10-2|TRBJ2-3
TGCGCCAGCATTCCCACGGCTAGCGGTGGCACAGATACGCAGTATTTT
CASIPTASGGTDTQYF
>-|-|14|TRBV7-2|TRBJ2-7
TGTGCCAGCAGCTTAGAGGTCAAATTTTACGAGCAGTACTTC
CASSLEVKFYEQYF
>-|few|15|TRBV28|TRBJ1-2
TGTGCCAGCAGTTTGGTGTCAGGGAACAACTATGGCTACACCTTC
CASSLVSGNNYGYTF
>-|-|12|TRBV7-2|TRBJ1-6
TGTGCCAGCAGCTCCCCTGGGTCACCCCTCCACTTT
CASSSPGSPLHF
>-|few|13|TRBV6-1|TRBJ1-1
TGTGCCAGCAGTGAAGACAGGGTTGGTGAAGCTTTCTTT
CASSEDRVGEAFF
>-|-|12|TRBV19|TRBJ1-5
TGTGCCAGTAGGAGTAGCAATCAGCCCCAGCATTTT
CASRSSNQPQHF
>TRBD1|few|11|TRBV9|TRBJ1-2
TGTGCCAGCAGCGAGGGGGCGGGCTACACCTTC
CASSEGAGYTF
>-|-|12|TRBV6-6|TRBJ1-2
TGTGCCAGCACCTTACAGGTTCCGGACTACACCTTC
CASTLQVPDYTF
>-|-|13|TRBV9|TRBJ2-7
TGTGCCAGCAGCGGTTCAGGGGATAACGAGCAGTACTTC
CASSGSGDNEQYF
>TRBD1|-|14|TRBV5-6|TRBJ1-5
TGTGCCAGCTCCAGGGGGCTAGACAATCAGCCCCAGCATTTT
CASSRGLDNQPQHF
>-|medium-sized|13|TRBV6-6|TRBJ1-4
TGTGCCAGCACCGGGGCCGGGGGCGAAAAACTGTTTTTT
CASTGAGGEKLFF
>-|-|15|TRBV6-1|TRBJ2-1
TGTGCCAGCAGTGAAATGGCAGGGGCAGGTAATGAGCAGTTCTTC
CASSEMAGAGNEQFF
>TRBD1|-|15|TRBV11-2|TRBJ1-3
TGTGCCAGCAGCTCGCCAAGAACAGGGGGGGGCACCATATATTTT
CASSSPRTGGGTIYF
>TRBD1|-|16|TRBV27|TRBJ1-6
TGTGCCAGCAGCTTCACTCAGGGGGCGCGAAATTCACCCCTCCACTTT
CASSFTQGARNSPLHF
>-|-|15|TRBV7-9|TRBJ2-5
TGTGCCAGCAGCCCTACGACCCCGGTTGCTGTGACCCAGTACTTC
CASSPTTPVAVTQYF
>-|-|16|TRBV7-7|TRBJ1-3
TGTGCTAGCAGCTTGGGGCCTACAGGGACTGGAAACACCATATATTTT
CASSLGPTGTGNTIYF
>-|-|14|TRBV7-2|TRBJ2-5
TGTGCCAGCAGCTTAGTGGGGGCGAGGGAGACCCAGTACTTC
CASSLVGARETQYF
>-|-|13|TRBV7-3|TRBJ1-1
TGTGCCAGCAGCTTAGGGGGAACAGACCAAGCTTTCTTT
CASSLGGTDQAFF
>TRBD1|once|17|TRBV7-3|TRBJ1-1
TGTGCCAGCAGCTTAACGATTCTCCGGGACAGGGTTGCTGAAGCTTTCTTT
CASSLTILRDRVAEAFF
>-|-|15|TRBV2|TRBJ2-7
TGTGCCAGCAGCTCCTTGGACAGTAACTCCTACGAGCAGTACTTC
CASSSLDSNSYEQYF
>-|-|10|TRBV6-5|TRBJ1-1
TGTGCCAGCAAGGACACTGAAGCTTTCTTT
CASKDTEAFF
>TRBD1|-|14|TRBV7-8|TRBJ2-5
TGTGCCAGCAGCATCGACAGGGGCCAAGAGACCCAGTACTTC
CASSIDRGQETQYF
>-|-|15|TRBV4-3|TRBJ1-1
TGCGCCAGCAGCCAAGATTTGAGGGTGGACACTGAAGCTTTCTTT
CASSQDLRVDTEAFF
>-|once|12|TRBV9|TRBJ2-1
TGTGCCAGCAGCCCCCTGGGATTTGAGCAGTTCTTC
CASSPLGFEQFF
>-|-|13|TRBV27|TRBJ1-2
TGTGCCAGCACCCCAGTCGGGGGCAATGGCTACACCTTC
CASTPVGGNGYTF
>-|-|13|TRBV25-1|TRBJ1-2
TGTGCCAGCAGTGTCAAGGGCCGGGATGGCTACACCTTC
CASSVKGRDGYTF
>-|-|17|TRBV7-9|TRBJ2-4
TGTGCCAGCAGCCCTAGTTGGGATGGATTCGCCAAAAACATTCAGTACTTC
CASSPSWDGFAKNIQYF
>TRBD1|-|15|TRBV4-2|TRBJ2-1
TGTGCCAGCAGCCTAGACGGGGCAGGGGGTGATGAGCAGTTCTTC
CASSLDGAGGDEQFF
>-|-|13|TRBV5-1|TRBJ1-2
TGCGCCAGCAGCCAGGACAGTTACTATGGCTACACCTTC
CASSQDSYYGYTF
>TRBD1|-|16|TRBV30|TRBJ2-3
TGTGCCTGTAACACCCGGGACAGGGGGAGGCCAGATACGCAGTATTTT
CACNTRDRGRPDTQYF
>TRBD2|-|17|TRBV7-2|TRBJ2-5
TGTGCCAGCAGCCCGGGGCGGGAGCGGGGGGGCGTAAAGACCCAGTACTTC
CASSPGRERGGVKTQYF
>TRBD1|-|14|TRBV6-6|TRBJ2-7
TGTGCCAGCAAAAGGGACAGGGGGTCCTACGAGCAGTACTTC
CASKRDRGSYEQYF
>-|-|19|TRBV7-3|TRBJ2-6
TGTGCCAGCAGCTTAGGTCCGGTGGCAGCCCTCTCTGGGGCCAACGTCCTGACTTTC
CASSLGPVAALSGANVLTF
>-|-|15|TRBV27|TRBJ2-1
TGTGCCAGCAGCCACAGGCTAAACTCCTACAATGAGCAGTTCTTC
CASSHRLNSYNEQFF
>TRBD2|-|17|TRBV4-2|TRBJ2-3
TGTGCCAGCAGCCAAGTTTGGGGCGGGGGGGGCACAGATACGCAGTATTTT
CASSQVWGGGGTDTQYF
>-|-|15|TRBV5-4|TRBJ1-1
TGTGCCAGCAGCTTACAGGGTGGGGGTTACACTGAAGCTTTCTTT
CASSLQGGGYTEAFF
>-|-|15|TRBV7-6|TRBJ1-1
TGTGCCAGCAGCTCTTCGACAGGAGGGAACACTGAAGCTTTCTTT
CASSSSTGGNTEAFF
>-|-|18|TRBV28|TRBJ1-6
TGTGCCAGCAGTAACCCCGGGCTCCGGGGCACCTATAATTCACCCCTCCACTTT
CASSNPGLRGTYNSPLHF
>TRBD1|-|17|TRBV5-4|TRBJ2-7
TGTGCCAGCAGCTCATGGCGGGGGACAGGGGCCTCCTACGAGCAGTACTTC
CASSSWRGTGASYEQYF
>-|once|15|TRBV7-2|TRBJ2-3
TGTGCCAGCAGCTTCATGCCCACTAGCACAGATACGCAGTATTTT
CASSFMPTSTDTQYF